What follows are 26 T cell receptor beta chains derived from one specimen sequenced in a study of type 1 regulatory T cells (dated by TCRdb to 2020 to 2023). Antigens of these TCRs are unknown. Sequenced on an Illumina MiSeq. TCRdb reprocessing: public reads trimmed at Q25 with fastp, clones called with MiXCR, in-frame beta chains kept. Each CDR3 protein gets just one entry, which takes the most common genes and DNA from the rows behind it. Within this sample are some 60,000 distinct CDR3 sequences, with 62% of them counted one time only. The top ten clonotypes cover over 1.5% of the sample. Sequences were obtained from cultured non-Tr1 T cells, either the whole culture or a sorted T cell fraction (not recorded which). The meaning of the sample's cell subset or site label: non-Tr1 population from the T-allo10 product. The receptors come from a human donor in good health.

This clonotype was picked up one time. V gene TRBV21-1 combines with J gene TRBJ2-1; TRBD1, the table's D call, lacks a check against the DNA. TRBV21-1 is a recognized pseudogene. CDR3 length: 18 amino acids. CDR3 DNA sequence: TGTGCCAGCAGCAAAGATTTACCACCGGGACAGGGGATAAATGAGCAGTTCTTC. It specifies CASSKDLPPGQGINEQFF.

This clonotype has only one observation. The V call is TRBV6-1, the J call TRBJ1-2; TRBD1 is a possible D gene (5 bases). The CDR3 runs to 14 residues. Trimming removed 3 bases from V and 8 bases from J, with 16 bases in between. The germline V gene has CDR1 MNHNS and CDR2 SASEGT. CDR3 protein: CASSDVWGVGGYTF. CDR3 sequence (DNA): TGTGCCAGCAGTGATGTGTGGGGGGTCGGCGGCTACACCTTC.

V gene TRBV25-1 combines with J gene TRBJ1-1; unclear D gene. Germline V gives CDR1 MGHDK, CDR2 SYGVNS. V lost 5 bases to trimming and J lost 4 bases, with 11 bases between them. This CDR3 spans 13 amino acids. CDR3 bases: TGTGCCAGCAGTTTCGGGATCGGCACTGAAGCTTTCTTT. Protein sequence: CASSFGIGTEAFF.

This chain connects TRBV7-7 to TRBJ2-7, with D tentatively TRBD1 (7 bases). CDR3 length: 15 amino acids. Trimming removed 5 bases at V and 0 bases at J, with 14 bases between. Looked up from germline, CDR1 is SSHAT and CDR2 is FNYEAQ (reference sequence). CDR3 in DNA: TGTGCCAGCAGCCCAGGGGGACTGAGCTCCTACGAGCAGTACTTC. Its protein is CASSPGGLSSYEQYF.

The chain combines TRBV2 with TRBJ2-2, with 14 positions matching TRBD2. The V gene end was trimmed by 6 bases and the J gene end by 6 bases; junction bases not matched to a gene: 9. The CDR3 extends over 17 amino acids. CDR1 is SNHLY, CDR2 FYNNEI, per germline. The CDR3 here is CASRGTSGRRFPGELFF. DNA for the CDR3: TGTGCCAGCAGGGGGACTAGCGGGAGAAGATTCCCCGGGGAGCTGTTTTTT.

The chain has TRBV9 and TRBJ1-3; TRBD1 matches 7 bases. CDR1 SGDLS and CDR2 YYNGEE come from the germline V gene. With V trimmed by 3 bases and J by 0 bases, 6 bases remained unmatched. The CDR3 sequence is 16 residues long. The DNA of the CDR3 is TGTGCCAGCAGCGCGCCCCAGGGGGACTCTGGAAACACCATATATTTT. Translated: CASSAPQGDSGNTIYF.

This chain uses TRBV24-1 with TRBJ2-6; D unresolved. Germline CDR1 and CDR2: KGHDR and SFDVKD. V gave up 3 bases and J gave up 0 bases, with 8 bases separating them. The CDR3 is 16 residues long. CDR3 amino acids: CATSDTANSGANVLTF. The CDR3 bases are TGTGCCACCAGTGATACAGCCAACTCTGGGGCCAACGTCCTGACTTTC.

The CDR3 nucleotides are TGCGCCAGCAGCTCCGGACTAACCTCCTACGAGCAGTACTTC. This encodes CASSSGLTSYEQYF. The chain couples TRBV5-1 to TRBJ2-7, with D perhaps matching TRBD2 (6 bases). The V gene lost 3 bases and the J gene lost 0 bases, with 10 bases spanning the gap. This CDR3 comprises 14 residues. CDR1 and CDR2 (germline): SGHRS, YFSETQ. The whole variable domain, remainder taken from reference TRBV5-1 and TRBJ2-7, is KAGVTQTPRYLIKTRGQQVTLSCSPISGHRSVSWYQQTPGQGLQFLFEYFSETQRNKGNFPGRFSGRQFSNSRSEMNVSTLELGDSALYLCASSSGLTSYEQYFGPGTRLTVT.

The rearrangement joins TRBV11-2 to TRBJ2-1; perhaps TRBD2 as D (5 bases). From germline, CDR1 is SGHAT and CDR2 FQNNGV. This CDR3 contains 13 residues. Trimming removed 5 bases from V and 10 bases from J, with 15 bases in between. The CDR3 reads CASSRVGVGEQFF. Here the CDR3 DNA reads TGTGCCAGCAGCCGGGTGGGAGTCGGCGAGCAGTTCTTC.

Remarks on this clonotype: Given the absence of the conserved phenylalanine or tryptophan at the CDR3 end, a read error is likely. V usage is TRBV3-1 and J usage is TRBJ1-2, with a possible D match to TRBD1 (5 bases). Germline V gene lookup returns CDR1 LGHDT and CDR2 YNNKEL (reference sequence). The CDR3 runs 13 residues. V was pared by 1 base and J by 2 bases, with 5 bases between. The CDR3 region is CASSQGQNYGYTL. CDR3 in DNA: TGTGCCAGCAGCCAAGGACAGAACTATGGCTACACCCTC.

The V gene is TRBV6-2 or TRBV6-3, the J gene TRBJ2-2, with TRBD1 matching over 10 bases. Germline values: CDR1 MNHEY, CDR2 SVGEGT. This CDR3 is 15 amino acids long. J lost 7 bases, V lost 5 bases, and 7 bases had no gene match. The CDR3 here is CASSPGTGAVGELFF. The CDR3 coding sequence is TGTGCCAGCAGTCCCGGGACAGGGGCGGTCGGGGAGCTGTTTTTT.

The CDR3 here is CASTGGSSYNEQFF. For the CDR3, the DNA is TGTGCCAGCACAGGGGGGAGCTCCTACAATGAGCAGTTCTTC. This chain connects TRBV6-5 to TRBJ2-1, with a weak D call TRBD1 (7 bases). The CDR3 spans 14 residues. V was cut by 7 bases and J by 0 bases, with 10 bases left in between. Germline V lookup: CDR1 MNHEY, CDR2 SVGAGI.

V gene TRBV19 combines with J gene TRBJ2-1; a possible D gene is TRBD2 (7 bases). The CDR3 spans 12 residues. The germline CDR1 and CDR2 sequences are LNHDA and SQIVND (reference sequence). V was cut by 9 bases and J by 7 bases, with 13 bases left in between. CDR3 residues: CASRGGSNEQFF. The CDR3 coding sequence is TGTGCCAGCCGCGGGGGCTCGAATGAGCAGTTCTTC.

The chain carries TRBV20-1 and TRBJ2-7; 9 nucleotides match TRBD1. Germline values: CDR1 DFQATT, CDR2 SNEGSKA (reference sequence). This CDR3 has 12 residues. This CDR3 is CSGDRVAYEQYF. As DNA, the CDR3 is TGCAGCGGGGACAGGGTTGCCTACGAGCAGTACTTC.

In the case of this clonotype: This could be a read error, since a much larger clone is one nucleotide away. This CDR3 is CASSQPGTPYNEQYF. CDR3 bases: TGCGCCAGCAGCCAACCCGGGACACCCTACAATGAGCAGTACTTC. This chain connects TRBV4-1 to TRBJ2-7; D possibly corresponds to TRBD1 (6 bases). Trimming pared 2 bases from V and 7 bases from J, leaving 18 bases between. Germline V gives CDR1 MGHRA, CDR2 YSYEKL. This CDR3 region has 15 residues.

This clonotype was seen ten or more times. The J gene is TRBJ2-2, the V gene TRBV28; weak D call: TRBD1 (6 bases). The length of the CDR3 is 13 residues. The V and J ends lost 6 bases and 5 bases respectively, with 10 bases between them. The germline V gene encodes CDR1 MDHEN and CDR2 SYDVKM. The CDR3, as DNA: TGTGCCAGCAGCCGCAGGGGTACCGGGGAGCTGTTTTTT. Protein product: CASSRRGTGELFF.

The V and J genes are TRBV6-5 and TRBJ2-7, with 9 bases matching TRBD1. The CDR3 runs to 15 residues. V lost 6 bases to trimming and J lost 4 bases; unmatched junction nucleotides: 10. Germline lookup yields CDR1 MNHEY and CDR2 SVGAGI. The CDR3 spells CASRRPGQGLYEQYF. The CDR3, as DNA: TGTGCCAGCAGGCGACCGGGACAGGGTCTATACGAGCAGTACTTC.

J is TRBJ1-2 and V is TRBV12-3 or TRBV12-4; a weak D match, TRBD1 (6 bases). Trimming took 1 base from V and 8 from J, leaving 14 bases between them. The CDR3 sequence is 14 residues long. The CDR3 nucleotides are TGTGCCAGCAGTTTAGGGGCTGACAGGTCCGGCTACACCTTC. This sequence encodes CASSLGADRSGYTF.

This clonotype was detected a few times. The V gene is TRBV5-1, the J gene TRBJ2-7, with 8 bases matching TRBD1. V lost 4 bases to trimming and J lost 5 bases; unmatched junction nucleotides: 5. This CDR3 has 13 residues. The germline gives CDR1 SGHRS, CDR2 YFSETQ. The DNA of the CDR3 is TGCGCCAGCAGCGTGGACAGGGCCCACGAGCAGTACTTC. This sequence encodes CASSVDRAHEQYF.

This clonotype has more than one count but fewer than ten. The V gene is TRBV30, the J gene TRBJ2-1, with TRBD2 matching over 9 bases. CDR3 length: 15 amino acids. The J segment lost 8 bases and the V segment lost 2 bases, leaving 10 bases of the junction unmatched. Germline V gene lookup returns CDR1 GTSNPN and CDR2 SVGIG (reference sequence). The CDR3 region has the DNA TGTGCCTGGAGTCCCATTAGCGGGAGTGGGGATGAGCAGTTCTTC. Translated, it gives CAWSPISGSGDEQFF.

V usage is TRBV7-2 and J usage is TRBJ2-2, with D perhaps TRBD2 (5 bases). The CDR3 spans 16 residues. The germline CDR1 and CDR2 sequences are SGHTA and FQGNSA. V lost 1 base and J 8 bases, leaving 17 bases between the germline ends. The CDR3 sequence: CASSLETTIYTGELFF. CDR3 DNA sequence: TGTGCCAGCAGCTTAGAGACTACTATTTATACTGGGGAGCTGTTTTTT.

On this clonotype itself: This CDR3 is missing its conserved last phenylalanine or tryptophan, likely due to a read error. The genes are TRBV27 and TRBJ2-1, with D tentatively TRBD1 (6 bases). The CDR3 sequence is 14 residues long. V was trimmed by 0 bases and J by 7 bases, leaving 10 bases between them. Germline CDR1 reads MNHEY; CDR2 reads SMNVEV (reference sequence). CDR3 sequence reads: CASSLSAGVNEQFL. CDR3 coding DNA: TGTGCCAGCAGTTTATCAGCAGGGGTGAATGAGCAGTTCCTC.

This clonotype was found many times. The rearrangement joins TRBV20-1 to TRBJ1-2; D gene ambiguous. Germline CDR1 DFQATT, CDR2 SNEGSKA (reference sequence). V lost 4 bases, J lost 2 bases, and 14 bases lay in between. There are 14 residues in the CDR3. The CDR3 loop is CSAIRERPNYGYTF. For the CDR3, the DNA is TGCAGTGCTATTCGGGAGCGACCAAACTATGGCTACACCTTC.

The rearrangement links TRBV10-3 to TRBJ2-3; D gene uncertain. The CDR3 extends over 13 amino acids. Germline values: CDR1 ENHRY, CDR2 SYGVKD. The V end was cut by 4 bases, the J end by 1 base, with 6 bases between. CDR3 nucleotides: TGTGCCATCAGTGGCGCCGGCACAGATACGCAGTATTTT. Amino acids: CAISGAGTDTQYF.

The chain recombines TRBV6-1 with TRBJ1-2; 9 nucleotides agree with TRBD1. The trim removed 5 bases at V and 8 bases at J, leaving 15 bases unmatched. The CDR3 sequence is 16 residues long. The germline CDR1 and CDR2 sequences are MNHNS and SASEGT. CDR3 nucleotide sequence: TGTGCCAGCAGTCCCAACTTGGGGACAGGGCGGAAAGGCTACACCTTC. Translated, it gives CASSPNLGTGRKGYTF.

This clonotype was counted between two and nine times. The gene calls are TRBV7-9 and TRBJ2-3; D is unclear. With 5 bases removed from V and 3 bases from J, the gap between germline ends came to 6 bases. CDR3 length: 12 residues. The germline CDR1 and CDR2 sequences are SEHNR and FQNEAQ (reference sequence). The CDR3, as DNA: TGTGCCAGCAGCCCCGGGACAGATACGCAGTATTTT. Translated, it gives CASSPGTDTQYF.